The clone carrying this T cell receptor (beta chain) was counted between two and nine times. A read error may account for a junction end that differs from germline. The sample carries other DNA sequences with the same CDR3. Profiled with immunoSEQ multiplex PCR; TCRdb holds only in-frame clones, not every one. Among 520,000 or so clones listed, 60% to 85% were seen once. This sample was taken from a study of shared clonotypes between healthy human individuals. CDR1 and CDR2 (germline): SGHNT, YYREEE (reference sequence). CDR3 length equals 16 residues. This receptor was taken from a woman in her thirties or forties in good health. Some clones in this sample may be carry-over from other donors' samples. Sequencing was performed on PBMCs. This chain joins TRBV5-4 and TRBJ2-3; 12 bases map to TRBD2. CDR3 in DNA: TGTGCCAGCAGTTTGGGGACTAGCGGGCGCGCAGATACGCAGTATTTT. Encoded protein: CASSLGTSGRADTQYF.